The 29 T cell receptor beta chains below all came from one sample that was sequenced in a study of blood T cell repertoires in COVID-19. The data were produced by immunoSEQ multiplex PCR, yet TCRdb's version contains in-frame clones alone and is incomplete. The sample lists around 200,000 clones; under 85% were seen once. The sequenced material came from peripheral blood. These receptors were collected from a woman in her forties with acute or convalescent COVID-19.

The genes are TRBV6-4 and TRBJ1-5, with 9 bases aligning to TRBD1. The germline V gene has CDR1 MRHNA and CDR2 SNTAGT. The CDR3 covers 18 residues. The V gene end was trimmed by 2 bases and the J gene end by 6 bases; junction bases not matched to a gene: 14. This CDR3 is CASSDPSTGGWYGQPQHF. In DNA, the CDR3 is TGTGCCAGCAGTGACCCCTCGACAGGGGGTTGGTATGGTCAGCCCCAGCATTTT.

The V gene is TRBV5-4, the J gene TRBJ2-2; D is undetermined. CDR1 is SGHNT and CDR2 is YYREEE in the germline V gene (reference sequence). The length of the CDR3 is 13 residues. V lost 3 bases to trimming and J lost 1 base, with 4 bases between them. In nucleotides, the CDR3 is TGTGCCAGCAGCTCTAAGAACACCGGGGAGCTGTTTTTT. This gives the protein CASSSKNTGELFF.

V gene TRBV2 combines with J gene TRBJ2-1; 7 bases agree with TRBD1. Germline V gene sequence: CDR1 SNHLY, CDR2 FYNNEI. There are 13 residues in the CDR3. V shed 7 bases and J 4 bases; nucleotides not matched to a gene: 4. The DNA for the CDR3 is TGTGCCAGCAAGGGGACAGAATACAATGAGCAGTTCTTC. This codes for CASKGTEYNEQFF.

Of note for this clone: This sample includes further DNA sequences coding for the same CDR3. The gene calls are TRBV29-1 and TRBJ1-1; D ambiguous. The CDR3 consists of 10 residues. V dropped 7 bases and J dropped 1 base, with 4 bases sitting between them. Germline CDR1 SQVTM, CDR2 ANQGSEA. In DNA form, the CDR3 reads TGCAGCGCTCAGAACACTGAAGCTTTCTTT. As protein: CSAQNTEAFF.

The V call is TRBV19, the J call TRBJ1-5, with D maybe TRBD1 (6 bases). V dropped 5 bases and J dropped 3 bases, with 14 bases sitting between them. Germline CDR1 LNHDA, CDR2 SQIVND (reference sequence). The CDR3 covers 15 residues. The chain's CDR3 is CASSRQTGPNQPQHF. The CDR3 region has the DNA TGTGCCAGTAGTCGTCAGACAGGACCCAATCAGCCCCAGCATTTT. The full variable domain, in which reference TRBV19 and TRBJ1-5 provide the parts outside the CDR3, is DGGITQSPKYLFRKEGQNVTLSCEQNLNHDAMYWYRQDPGQGLRLIYYSQIVNDFQKGDIAEGYSVSREKKESFPLTVTSAQKNPTAFYLCASSRQTGPNQPQHFGDGTRLSIL.

The chain links TRBV7-9 to TRBJ2-1; D is possibly TRBD2 (6 bases). The CDR3 runs 14 residues. CDR1 SEHNR and CDR2 FQNEAQ come from the germline V gene (reference sequence). V was pared by 5 bases and J by 4 bases, with 12 bases between. The CDR3 bases are TGTGCCAGCAGCCCTGAAGCGGGTTACAATGAGCAGTTCTTC. Translation: CASSPEAGYNEQFF.

CDR3: CASSLIRGSTEAFF. DNA of the CDR3: TGTGCCAGCAGCTTAATCAGGGGATCCACTGAAGCTTTCTTT. This chain connects TRBV11-2 to TRBJ1-1, with a tentative D call TRBD1 (6 bases). The length of the CDR3 is 14 residues. Trimming cost V 2 bases and J 4 bases, with 11 bases left between them. CDR1 is SGHAT and CDR2 is FQNNGV in the germline V gene.

This sequence joins TRBV12-3 or TRBV12-4 and TRBJ2-1, with D maybe TRBD1 (5 bases). This CDR3 contains 13 residues. V lost 5 bases and J lost 4, with 9 bases in between. The CDR3 is CASSRQPYNEQFF. The CDR3 nucleotides read TGTGCCAGCAGTAGACAGCCTTACAATGAGCAGTTCTTC.

This clone has only one observation. The gene calls are TRBV19 and TRBJ2-7; 9 nucleotides align to TRBD1. CDR3 length: 14 residues. CDR1 is LNHDA, CDR2 SQIVND, per germline (reference sequence). V trimming: 0 bases; J trimming: 9 bases; junction bases outside the gene matches: 6. The CDR3 reads CASSIDRDRDRQYF. The CDR3 DNA is TGTGCCAGTAGTATAGATCGGGACAGGGATCGGCAGTACTTC.

V gene TRBV1 combines with J gene TRBJ1-3. TRBV1 represents a pseudogene. CDR3 length equals 16 residues. CDR3 loop: CTSRRGTLTSGNTIYF. CDR3 DNA sequence: TGCACCAGCAGGCGAGGCACACTCACCTCTGGAAACACCATATATTTT.

The chain links TRBV7-2 to TRBJ1-5; perhaps TRBD1 as D (5 bases). The CDR3 runs 18 residues. CDR1 and CDR2 (germline): SGHTA, FQGNSA. Trimming pared 0 bases from V and 0 bases from J, leaving 15 bases between. The CDR3 is CASSLALGAANSNQPQHF. The DNA of the CDR3 is TGTGCCAGCAGCTTAGCGCTTGGGGCAGCAAATAGCAATCAGCCCCAGCATTTT.

The chain recombines TRBV13 with TRBJ2-2; D is perhaps TRBD2 (6 bases). The V end was cut by 0 bases, the J end by 6 bases, with 11 bases between. The germline gives CDR1 PRHDT, CDR2 FYEKMQ (reference sequence). The CDR3 spans 15 residues. In nucleotides, the CDR3 is TGTGCCAGCAGCTTAGGGATCACTAGCCCCGGGGAGCTGTTTTTT. As protein: CASSLGITSPGELFF.

The table lists this clone with a few counts. The J gene is TRBJ2-2, the V gene TRBV5-4; D remains unclear. Per the germline V gene, CDR1 is SGHNT and CDR2 is YYREEE (reference sequence). Deletions cut 1 base from V and 1 base from J, with 2 bases between. This CDR3 has 13 residues. The CDR3 loop is CASSLQNTGELFF. The CDR3 DNA is TGTGCCAGCAGCTTGCAGAACACCGGGGAGCTGTTTTTT.

This clone has only one observation. The chain is built from TRBV11-1 and TRBJ1-1; D gene uncertain. Between the trimmed V and J ends, which lost 3 bases and 4 bases, there was a span of 9 bases. This CDR3 comprises 13 residues. CDR1 SGHAT and CDR2 FQDESV come from the germline V gene (reference sequence). The CDR3 loop reads CASSFNLGTEAFF. CDR3 nucleotides: TGTGCCAGCAGCTTTAATCTCGGCACTGAAGCTTTCTTT.

The chain recombines TRBV13 with TRBJ2-5, with 14 bases lining up with TRBD2. The CDR3 is 18 amino acids. Germline trimming cut 3 bases from V and 0 bases from J; bases unmatched to any gene: 6. Germline V CDR1 and CDR2: PRHDT, FYEKMQ (reference sequence). CDR3 amino acids: CASSLGLAGAQYQETQYF. The CDR3 DNA is TGTGCCAGCAGCTTGGGACTAGCGGGGGCCCAGTACCAAGAGACCCAGTACTTC.

V gene TRBV7-3 combines with J gene TRBJ2-3, with D perhaps matching TRBD1 (7 bases). The germline CDR1 and CDR2 sequences are SGHTA and FQGTGA. V was cut by 2 bases and J by 0 bases, with 9 bases left in between. This CDR3 region has 15 residues. The CDR3 protein is CASSLQGGSTDTQYF. In DNA, the CDR3 is TGTGCCAGCAGCTTACAGGGGGGAAGCACAGATACGCAGTATTTT.

The chain combines TRBV19 with TRBJ2-5; D remains ambiguous. The CDR3 is 12 residues long. Germline assignment: CDR1 LNHDA and CDR2 SQIVND (reference sequence). The V end was cut by 4 bases, the J end by 7 bases, with 10 bases between. Written as DNA, the CDR3 is TGTGCCAGTAGTACGGTCCCGGGGACCCAGTACTTC. Residues: CASSTVPGTQYF.

The genes are TRBV4-1 and TRBJ2-1; D not resolved. This CDR3 is 15 amino acids long. Trimming left V 1 base short and J 8 bases short, with 15 bases between. Per the germline V gene, CDR1 is MGHRA and CDR2 is YSYEKL. The CDR3, as DNA: TGCGCCAGCAGCCAAGCCCCCCCGGGTGGCGATGAGCAGTTCTTC. Translating gives CASSQAPPGGDEQFF.

This clone was observed a handful of times. This sequence joins TRBV6-1 and TRBJ1-5; 7 positions match TRBD1. CDR3 length: 15 amino acids. The J segment lost 4 bases and the V segment lost 1 base, leaving 4 bases of the junction unmatched. From germline, CDR1 is MNHNS and CDR2 SASEGT. The CDR3 region has the DNA TGTGCCAGCAGTGAAGTAGGGACAGTAAATCAGCCCCAGCATTTT. It yields the protein CASSEVGTVNQPQHF.

The rearrangement joins TRBV7-2 to TRBJ2-2, with D perhaps TRBD1 (6 bases). Deletions cut 2 bases from V and 1 base from J, with 11 bases between. This CDR3 has 16 amino acids. CDR1 and CDR2 (germline): SGHTA, FQGNSA. CDR3 region: CASSLSDRRNTGELFF. Written as DNA, the CDR3 is TGTGCCAGCAGCTTAAGCGACAGGCGGAACACCGGGGAGCTGTTTTTT.

This rearrangement joins TRBV18 to TRBJ2-3, with 12 bases lining up with TRBD2. The CDR3 sequence is 15 residues long. V was pared by 5 bases and J by 4 bases, with 4 bases of the junction left unmatched. Germline CDR1 and CDR2: KGHSH and LQKENI. The CDR3 loop is CASSMGLAGADTQYF. The CDR3 nucleotides are TGTGCCAGCTCAATGGGACTAGCGGGCGCAGATACGCAGTATTTT.

The chain uses TRBV5-6 and TRBJ1-2, with D maybe TRBD1 (5 bases). The germline gives CDR1 SGHDT, CDR2 YYEEEE. The length of the CDR3 is 14 residues. V was trimmed by 0 bases and J by 5 bases, leaving 11 bases between them. In DNA, the CDR3 is TGTGCCAGCAGCTTGGCGTACGGGGGGTATGGCTACACCTTC. Translation gives CASSLAYGGYGYTF.

This rearrangement joins TRBV9 to TRBJ1-1; 7 bases are shared with TRBD1. Germline loops: CDR1 SGDLS, CDR2 YYNGEE. The V and J ends lost 0 bases and 2 bases, in that order; junction bases with no gene match: 7. The CDR3 loop spans 16 amino acids. The CDR3 DNA sequence: TGTGCCAGCAGCGTAGGCCTTAGACAGGGAAACACTGAAGCTTTCTTT. This translates into CASSVGLRQGNTEAFF.

The rearrangement joins TRBV10-1 to TRBJ2-1; perhaps TRBD2 as D (6 bases). CDR3 length equals 13 residues. Trimming left V 6 bases short and J 7 bases short, with 13 bases between. Germline assignment: CDR1 WNHNN and CDR2 SYGVQD (reference sequence). The CDR3, as DNA: TGCGCCAGCAGCGGGACGGCGGGGAATGAGCAGTTCTTC. Translating gives CASSGTAGNEQFF.

This chain joins TRBV9 and TRBJ2-2, with TRBD2 matching 9 bases. With V trimmed by 1 base and J by 5 bases, 3 bases remained unmatched. CDR3 length: 15 amino acids. In germline, CDR1 is SGDLS, CDR2 YYNGEE. The CDR3 loop reads CASSVITSGTGELFF. DNA for the CDR3: TGTGCCAGCAGCGTAATAACTAGCGGGACCGGGGAGCTGTTTTTT.

The table lists this clone with a few counts. This same CDR3 is encoded by further DNA sequences in the sample. This chain uses TRBV7-2 with TRBJ1-4, with D possibly matching TRBD1 (6 bases). The CDR3 extends over 15 amino acids. V gave up 1 base and J gave up 1 base, with 7 bases separating them. CDR1 and CDR2 from the germline V gene are SGHTA and FQGNSA. The CDR3 sequence is CASSLGGGTNEKLFF. The CDR3 nucleotides read TGTGCCAGCAGCTTAGGAGGGGGAACTAATGAAAAACTGTTTTTT.

The V gene is TRBV3-1 (or the pseudogene TRBV3-2), the J gene TRBJ1-1; D might be TRBD1 (5 bases). There are 16 residues in the CDR3. The V gene lost 1 base and the J gene lost 0 bases, with 12 bases spanning the gap. Per germline, CDR1 LGHDT and CDR2 YNNKEL (reference sequence). CDR3 loop: CASSQGGKVMNTEAFF. In nucleotides, the CDR3 is TGTGCCAGCAGCCAAGGGGGCAAAGTAATGAACACTGAAGCTTTCTTT.

This clone appeared a few times. The gene calls are TRBV2 and TRBJ1-1; 8 bases align to TRBD1. CDR3 length: 14 amino acids. Trimming removed 5 bases from V and 4 bases from J; junction bases left unmatched: 6. Germline V gives CDR1 SNHLY, CDR2 FYNNEI. Here the CDR3 reads CASSLQGGGTEAFF. The DNA for the CDR3 is TGTGCCAGCAGTCTACAGGGGGGTGGCACTGAAGCTTTCTTT.

This chain joins TRBV28 and TRBJ2-7; 10 nucleotides agree with TRBD2. Germline CDR1 is MDHEN and CDR2 is SYDVKM. With V trimmed by 7 bases and J by 3 bases, 9 bases remained unmatched. CDR3 length equals 15 residues. The DNA for the CDR3 is TGTGCCAGCACCGGGAGGCTAGCGGGAGTCTACGAGCAGTACTTC. Its protein product is CASTGRLAGVYEQYF.